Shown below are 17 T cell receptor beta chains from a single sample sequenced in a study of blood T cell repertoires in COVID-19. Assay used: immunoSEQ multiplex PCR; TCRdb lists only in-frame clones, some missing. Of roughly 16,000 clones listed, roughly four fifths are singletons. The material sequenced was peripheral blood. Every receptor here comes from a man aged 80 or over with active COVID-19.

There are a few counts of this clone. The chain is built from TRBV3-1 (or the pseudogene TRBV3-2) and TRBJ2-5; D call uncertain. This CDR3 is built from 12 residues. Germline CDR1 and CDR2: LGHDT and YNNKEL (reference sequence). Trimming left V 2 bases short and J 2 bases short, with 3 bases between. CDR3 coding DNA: TGTGCCAGCAGCCAACCACAAGAGACCCAGTACTTC. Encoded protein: CASSQPQETQYF.

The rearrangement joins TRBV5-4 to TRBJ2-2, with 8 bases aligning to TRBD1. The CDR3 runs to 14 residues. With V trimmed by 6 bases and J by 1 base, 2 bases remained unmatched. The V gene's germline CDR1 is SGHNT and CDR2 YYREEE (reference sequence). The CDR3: CASKGTGNTGELFF. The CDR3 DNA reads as TGTGCCAGCAAGGGGACAGGGAACACCGGGGAGCTGTTTTTT.

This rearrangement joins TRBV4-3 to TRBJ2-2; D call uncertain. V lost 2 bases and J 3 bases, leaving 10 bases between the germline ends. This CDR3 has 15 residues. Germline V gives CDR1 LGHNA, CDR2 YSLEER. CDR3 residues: CASSQRETHTGELFF. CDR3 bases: TGCGCCAGCAGCCAAAGAGAGACTCACACCGGGGAGCTGTTTTTT.

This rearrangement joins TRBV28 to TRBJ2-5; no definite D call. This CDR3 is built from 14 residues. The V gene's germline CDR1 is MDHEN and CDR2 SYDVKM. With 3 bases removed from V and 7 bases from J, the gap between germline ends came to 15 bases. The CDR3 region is CASSFFGLDGTQYF. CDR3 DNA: TGTGCCAGCAGTTTTTTTGGCCTCGATGGGACCCAGTACTTC.

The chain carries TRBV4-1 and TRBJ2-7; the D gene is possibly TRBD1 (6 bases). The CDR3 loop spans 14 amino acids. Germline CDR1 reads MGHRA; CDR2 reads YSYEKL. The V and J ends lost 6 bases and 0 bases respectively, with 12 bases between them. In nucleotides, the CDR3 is TGCGCCAGCAGAGAGAGGACAGACTCCTACGAGCAGTACTTC. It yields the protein CASRERTDSYEQYF.

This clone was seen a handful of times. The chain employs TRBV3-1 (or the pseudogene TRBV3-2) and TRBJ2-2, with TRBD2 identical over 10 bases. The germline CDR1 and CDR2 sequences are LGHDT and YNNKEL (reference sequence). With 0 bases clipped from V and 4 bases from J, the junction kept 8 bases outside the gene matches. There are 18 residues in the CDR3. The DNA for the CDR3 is TGTGCCAGCAGCCAAGATACGGGCCTAGCGGGAGTCACCGGGGAGCTGTTTTTT. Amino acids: CASSQDTGLAGVTGELFF.

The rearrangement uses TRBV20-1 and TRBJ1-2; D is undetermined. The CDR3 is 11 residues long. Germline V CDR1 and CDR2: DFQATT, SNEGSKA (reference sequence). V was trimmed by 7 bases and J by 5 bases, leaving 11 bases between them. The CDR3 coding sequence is TGCAGTGTCCCGGGAACATATGGCTACACCTTC. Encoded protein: CSVPGTYGYTF.

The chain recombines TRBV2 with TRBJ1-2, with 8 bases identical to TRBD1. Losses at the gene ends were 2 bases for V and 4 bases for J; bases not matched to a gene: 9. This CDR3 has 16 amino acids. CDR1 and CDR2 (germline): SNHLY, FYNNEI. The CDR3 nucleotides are TGTGCCAGCAGTGAAATGTTACAGGGGGTTGGCTATGGCTACACCTTC. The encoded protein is CASSEMLQGVGYGYTF.

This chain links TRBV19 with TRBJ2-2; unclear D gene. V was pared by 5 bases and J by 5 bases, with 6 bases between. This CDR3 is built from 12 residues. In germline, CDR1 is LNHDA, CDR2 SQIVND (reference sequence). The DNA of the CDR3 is TGTGCCAGTAGTGATGCGACCGGGGAGCTGTTTTTT. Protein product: CASSDATGELFF.

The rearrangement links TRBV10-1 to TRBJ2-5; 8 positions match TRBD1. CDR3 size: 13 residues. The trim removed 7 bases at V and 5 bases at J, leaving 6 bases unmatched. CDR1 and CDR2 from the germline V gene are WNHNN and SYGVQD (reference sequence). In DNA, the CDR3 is TGCGCCAGCACCGGACAGGGCGAGGAGACCCAGTACTTC. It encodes CASTGQGEETQYF.

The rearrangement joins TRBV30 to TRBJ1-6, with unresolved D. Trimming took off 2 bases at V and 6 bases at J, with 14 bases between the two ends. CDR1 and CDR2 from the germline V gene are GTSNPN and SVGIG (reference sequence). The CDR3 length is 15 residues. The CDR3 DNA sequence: TGTGCCTGGAGTTCCCTGGGCATGCGTAATTCACCCCTCCACTTT. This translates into CAWSSLGMRNSPLHF.

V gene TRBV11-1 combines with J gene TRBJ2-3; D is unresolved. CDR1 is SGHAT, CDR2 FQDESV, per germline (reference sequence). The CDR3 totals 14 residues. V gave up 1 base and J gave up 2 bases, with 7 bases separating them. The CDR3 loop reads CASSLGPFTDTQYF. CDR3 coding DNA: TGTGCCAGCAGCTTAGGGCCCTTCACAGATACGCAGTATTTT.

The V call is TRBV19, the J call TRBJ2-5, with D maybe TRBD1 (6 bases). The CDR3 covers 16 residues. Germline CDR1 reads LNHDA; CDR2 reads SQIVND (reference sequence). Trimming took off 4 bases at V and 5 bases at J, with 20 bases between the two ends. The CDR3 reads CASSTINRVGGETQYF. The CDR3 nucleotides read TGTGCCAGTAGTACCATCAACAGGGTAGGCGGGGAGACCCAGTACTTC.

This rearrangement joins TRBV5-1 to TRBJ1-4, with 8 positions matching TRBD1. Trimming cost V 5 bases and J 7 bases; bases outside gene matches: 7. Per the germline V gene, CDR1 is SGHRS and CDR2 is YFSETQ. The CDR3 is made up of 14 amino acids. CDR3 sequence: CASSRGTGGEKLFF. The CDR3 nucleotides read TGCGCCAGCAGTAGGGGGACAGGCGGTGAAAAACTGTTTTTT.

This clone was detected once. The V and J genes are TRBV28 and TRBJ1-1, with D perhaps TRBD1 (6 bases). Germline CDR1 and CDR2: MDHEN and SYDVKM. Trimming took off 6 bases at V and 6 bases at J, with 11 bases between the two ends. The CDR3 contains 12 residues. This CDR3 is CASSIRGSEAFF. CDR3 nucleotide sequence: TGTGCCAGCAGCATCAGGGGATCTGAAGCTTTCTTT. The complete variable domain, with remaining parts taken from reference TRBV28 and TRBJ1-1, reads DVKVTQSSRYLVKRTGEKVFLECVQDMDHENMFWYRQDPGLGLRLIYFSYDVKMKEKGDIPEGYSVSREKKERFSLILESASTNQTSMYLCASSIRGSEAFFGQGTRLTVV.

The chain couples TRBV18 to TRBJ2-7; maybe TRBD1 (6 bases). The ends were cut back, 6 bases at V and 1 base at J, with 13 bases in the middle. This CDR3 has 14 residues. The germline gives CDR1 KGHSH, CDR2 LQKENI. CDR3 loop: CASSAGEVSYEQYF. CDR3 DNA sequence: TGTGCCAGCTCGGCAGGGGAAGTATCCTACGAGCAGTACTTC.

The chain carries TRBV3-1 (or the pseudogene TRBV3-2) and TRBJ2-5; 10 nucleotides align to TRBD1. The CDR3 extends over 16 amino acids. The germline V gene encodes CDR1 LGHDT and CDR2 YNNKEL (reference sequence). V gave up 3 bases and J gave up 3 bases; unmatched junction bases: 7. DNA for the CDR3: TGTGCCAGCAGCCATGGGACAGGGGACTCGAAAGAGACCCAGTACTTC. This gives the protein CASSHGTGDSKETQYF.